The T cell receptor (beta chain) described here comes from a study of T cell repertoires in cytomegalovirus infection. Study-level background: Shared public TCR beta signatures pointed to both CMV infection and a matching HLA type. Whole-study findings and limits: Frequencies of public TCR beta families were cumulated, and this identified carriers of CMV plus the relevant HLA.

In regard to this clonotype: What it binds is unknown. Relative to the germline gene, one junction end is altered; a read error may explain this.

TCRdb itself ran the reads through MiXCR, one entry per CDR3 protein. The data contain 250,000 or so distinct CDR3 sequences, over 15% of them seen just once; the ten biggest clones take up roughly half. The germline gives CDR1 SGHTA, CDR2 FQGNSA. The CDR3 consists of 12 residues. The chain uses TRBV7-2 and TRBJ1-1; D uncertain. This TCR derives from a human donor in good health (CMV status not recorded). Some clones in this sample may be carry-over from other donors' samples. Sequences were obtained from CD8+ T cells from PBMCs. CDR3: CASSLRNTEASF. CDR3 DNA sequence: TGTGCCAGCAGCTTGAGGAACACTGAAGCTTCCTTT.